This T cell receptor (beta chain) was profiled in a study of blood T cell repertoires in COVID-19. The wider study: T cells, B-cell-depleted T cells, or PBMCs provided the cDNA or gDNA that served as material.

This clone occurred once. V dropped 4 bases and J dropped 7; count of bases not matched to a gene: 8. The CDR3 is made up of 16 amino acids. Germline values: CDR1 SGHRS, CDR2 YFSETQ. Original processing notes: Amplification with reference gene primers provided the estimates of nucleated cell counts. The data were produced by immunoSEQ multiplex PCR, yet TCRdb's version contains in-frame clones alone and is incomplete. Clonal size and the V and J genes are those of that table, whereas D and trimming came from the DNA. Of around 120,000 clones listed, about 90% are singletons. Patients from Seattle were sampled longitudinally, starting during active infection.

The chain employs TRBV5-1 and TRBJ1-4; TRBD1 matches 12 bases. The clonotype originates from a woman aged 60-70 years with COVID-19, enrolled during active disease. Sequenced: peripheral blood. The CDR3 coding sequence is TGCGCCAGCAGCGGCGGGACAGGGGGCCGGGGTGAAAAACTGTTTTTT. Encoded protein: CASSGGTGGRGEKLFF. Together with reference TRBV5-1 and TRBJ1-4, the CDR3 gives the full variable domain: KAGVTQTPRYLIKTRGQQVTLSCSPISGHRSVSWYQQTPGQGLQFLFEYFSETQRNKGNFPGRFSGRQFSNSRSEMNVSTLELGDSALYLCASSGGTGGRGEKLFFGSGTQLSVL.